The 8 T cell receptor beta chains below all came from one sample that was sequenced in a study of shared clonotypes between healthy human individuals. Sequenced by immunoSEQ multiplex PCR; TCRdb stores in-frame clones only, minus some. The table has roughly 1.4 million clones, 98% seen once. The sample comprised naive CD4+ T cells sorted from blood. The subset here: CD45RA+ positively selected. The source is a man younger than 40 in good health.

J is TRBJ2-1 and V is TRBV7-2; no clear D. Trimming took off 1 base at V and 7 bases at J, with 11 bases between the two ends. The CDR3 has 14 residues. Germline CDR1 SGHTA, CDR2 FQGNSA. The CDR3 DNA reads as TGTGCCAGCAGCTTAGGTGTTAGCAGAAATGAGCAGTTCTTC. It is translated as CASSLGVSRNEQFF.

This chain joins TRBV27 and TRBJ2-7; 9 bases are shared with TRBD2. CDR3 size: 15 residues. Unmatched junction bases numbered 3, after V lost 3 bases and J lost 0 bases. In germline, CDR1 is MNHEY, CDR2 SMNVEV (reference sequence). The CDR3: CASSFLAGLSYEQYF. CDR3 DNA: TGTGCCAGCAGTTTCCTAGCGGGACTCTCCTACGAGCAGTACTTC.

The J gene is TRBJ2-7, the V gene TRBV28, with 10 bases that match TRBD2. V lost 5 bases to trimming and J lost 2 bases; unmatched junction nucleotides: 9. This CDR3 is 16 amino acids long. CDR1 MDHEN and CDR2 SYDVKM come from the germline V gene. CDR3 sequence reads: CASSPPSGRAPYEQYF. In nucleotides, the CDR3 is TGTGCCAGCAGTCCCCCAAGCGGGAGGGCACCCTACGAGCAGTACTTC.

CDR3 coding DNA: TGTGCCAGCAGCTCGCCCGGGACAGTTTCCTACGAGCAGTACTTC. It translates to CASSSPGTVSYEQYF. This chain joins TRBV5-4 and TRBJ2-7; 7 nucleotides line up with TRBD1. V shed 3 bases, J shed 1 base, and the junction held 7 bases outside the gene matches. Germline V gives CDR1 SGHNT, CDR2 YYREEE (reference sequence). The CDR3 sequence is 15 residues long.

The chain links TRBV7-9 to TRBJ1-2; 8 nucleotides match TRBD1. The V gene end was trimmed by 2 bases and the J gene end by 7 bases; junction bases not matched to a gene: 3. The CDR3 contains 13 residues. Germline CDR1 reads SEHNR; CDR2 reads FQNEAQ (reference sequence). The DNA for the CDR3 is TGTGCCAGCAGCTTACGGACAGGGTTTGGCTACACCTTC. Translated: CASSLRTGFGYTF.

The chain is built from TRBV20-1 and TRBJ2-7, with D perhaps TRBD1 or TRBD2 (5 bases each). The length of the CDR3 is 8 residues. Germline V lookup: CDR1 DFQATT, CDR2 SNEGSKA (reference sequence). V was shortened by 3 bases and J by 11 bases, with 5 bases between the two germline ends. The CDR3 is CSARGEYF. CDR3 sequence (DNA): TGCAGTGCTAGGGGGGAGTACTTC.

The chain employs TRBV5-4 and TRBJ2-7, with 9 bases identical to TRBD1. Germline V gene data show CDR1 as SGHNT and CDR2 as YYREEE (reference sequence). The CDR3 runs 16 residues. Losses at the gene ends were 0 bases for V and 2 bases for J; bases not matched to a gene: 6. CDR3 sequence reads: CASSLGTGTGPYEQYF. CDR3 in DNA: TGTGCCAGCAGCTTGGGGACCGGGACAGGGCCCTACGAGCAGTACTTC. Variable domain in full (rest from reference TRBV5-4 and TRBJ2-7): ETGVTQSPTHLIKTRGQQVTLRCSSQSGHNTVSWYQQALGQGPQFIFQYYREEENGRGNFPPRFSGLQFPNYSSELNVNALELDDSALYLCASSLGTGTGPYEQYFGPGTRLTVT.

This chain uses TRBV19 with TRBJ1-5; D is possibly TRBD1 (6 bases). The length of the CDR3 is 14 residues. Germline values: CDR1 LNHDA, CDR2 SQIVND (reference sequence). V was clipped by 4 bases and J by 5 bases, with 12 bases between them. The CDR3 sequence: CASSRRGQDQPQHF. The CDR3 nucleotides are TGTGCCAGTAGTAGACGGGGACAAGATCAGCCCCAGCATTTT.